This TCR beta chain was sequenced in a study of spatial heterogeneity in lung cancer (dated by TCRdb to about 2019). Regarding the study in general: The donors were about 65 patients from the lung TRACERx cohort who had early-stage, untreated non-small cell lung cancer. Follow-up PBMC samples were sequenced whenever available, and the median time to follow-up was 2 to 3 years after resection. More beta-chain than alpha-chain transcripts were consistently detected, likely reflecting higher beta-chain transcript abundance. In the raw uncorrected reads, each unique combination of TCR and UMI appeared more than ten times on average. In non-small cell lung cancer, the study quantitatively compared TCR alpha and beta repertoires across several tumor regions, matched nontumor lung, and blood. TCR repertoire features were related to nonsynonymous mutation counts determined by whole-exome sequencing of tumor tissue. At surgery, hundreds of tumor regions, approximately 64 matched nontumor lung samples and about 56 PBMC samples were TCR-sequenced for both alpha and beta chains. Paper-wide results and their limitations: Only around 14 patients were included in the comparisons of baseline and follow-up blood repertoires. Additional single-cell paired TCR alpha and beta sequencing was considered necessary to confirm, at a functional level, the hypothesis that regional TCRs recognize regional mutations. Ubiquitous expanded tumor TCRs showed up in blood more often at tumor resection than at routine follow-up.

Measured from the cysteine to the phenylalanine, the CDR3 is 14 residues long. Only the CDR3 DNA stays, 42 bases, in frame from base 1. V is shortened by 8 bases, J by 6 bases, and the region joining them spans 17 bases. Preparation of the library involved 5' RACE. The sequencer listed for this sample is NextSeq 500. The TCR library protocol attached a unique molecular identifier to each TCR cDNA molecule to allow correction of PCR and sequencing errors. Per the authors' processing: Decombinator tools were used for TCR identification, UMI-based error correction and CDR3 extraction. TCRs above a frequency of 2 per 1,000, corresponding to the top 1% of the tumor frequency distribution, were defined as expanded. Each repertoire was subsampled 100 times to 5,000 TCRs, after which Renyi diversity was computed with the R vegan package. CDR3 similarity networks were constructed using string-kernel similarity of amino acid triplets, with links drawn between CDR3s whose pairwise similarity was above 0.82. The public sequencing data were trimmed at Q25 with fastp and processed into clonotypes with MiXCR by TCRdb, which kept only in-frame beta chains. For every CDR3 protein sequence, its rows merge into one entry that carries the most common genes and DNA. The V and J calls here are based on TCRdb, not the publication. Across this sample there are nearly 95,000 distinct CDR3 sequences, with roughly 19% seen only once. Of the sample, about a fifth falls within the top ten clones.

This specimen's time point label, interpreted: blood at routine non-recurrence follow-up after resection. For TCR sequencing, whole RNA was extracted from tumor and nontumor lung tissue, or from cryopreserved PBMC samples, and no cell sorting was done. Only patients for whom sufficient RNA was available from at least two tumor regions were selected for TCR sequencing. In its sample, this clonotype was seen a few times. No cognate antigen has been identified for it. Base qualities were left out, and no much larger clone turns up one base away. Recombination connected TRBV12-3 or TRBV12-4 to TRBJ2-1; the D match is possibly TRBD1 or TRBD2, with 6 bases aligned in each. This clonotype originated in a male donor with early-stage non-small cell lung cancer. The material sequenced was PBMCs, taken at follow-up. CDR3 reads: CASSRGERSNEQFF. The DNA reads as follows: TGTGCCAGCTCGAGGGGGGAGCGAAGCAATGAGCAGTTCTTC.